The 19 T cell receptor beta chains listed next were all sequenced from one sample in a study of blood T cells in healthy people across ages (dated by TCRdb to the mid-2010s). Library generation was performed with 5' RACE. Data came from an Illumina HiSeq 2500. A second PCR of 7 to 11 cycles was performed with a sample-barcoded 5' primer and a J-beta primer mix. TCRdb redid the processing of the public reads, applying fastp at Q25 and MiXCR, and retained in-frame beta chains. For every CDR3 protein sequence, its rows merge into one entry that carries the most common genes and DNA. The sample profile shows over a million distinct CDR3 sequences; less than 50% of them were found once. The ten most abundant clones make up under 20% of the sample. Sequencing was done on a sample of blood. The receptors derive from a woman aged 55-70 years in good health.

The chain couples TRBV6-5 to TRBJ2-7, with TRBD2 matching over 7 bases. The CDR3 covers 14 residues. Germline assignment: CDR1 MNHEY and CDR2 SVGAGI. The J segment lost 0 bases and the V segment lost 6 bases, leaving 5 bases of the junction unmatched. The CDR3 DNA reads as TGTGCCAGCAGCCCCAAGCGGGACTCCTACGAGCAGTACTTC. It encodes CASSPKRDSYEQYF.

In the case of this clonotype: An end of the junction does not agree with germline; a read error may underlie this. This chain links TRBV15 with TRBJ2-3, with D possibly being TRBD2 (6 bases). The CDR3 has 16 residues. CDR1 is LNHNV and CDR2 is YYDKDF in the germline V gene (reference sequence). The CDR3 loop is CATSRDSGAGTGTQYF. The CDR3 region has the DNA TGTGCCACCAGCAGAGATTCGGGAGCGGGCACAGGTACGCAGTATTTT.

V gene TRBV9 combines with J gene TRBJ2-3; D is possibly TRBD1 (6 bases). Deletions cut 3 bases from V and 2 bases from J, with 16 bases between. CDR1 and CDR2 from the germline V gene are SGDLS and YYNGEE. The CDR3 totals 16 residues. CDR3 bases: TGTGCCAGCAGCGCTAGGACAGCCGATTACACAGATACGCAGTATTTT. This encodes CASSARTADYTDTQYF.

The chain links TRBV5-1 to TRBJ2-4; maybe TRBD2 (5 bases). The V gene lost 4 bases and the J gene lost 12 bases, with 17 bases spanning the gap. Germline V gives CDR1 SGHRS, CDR2 YFSETQ. CDR3 size: 13 residues. The CDR3 DNA sequence: TGCGCCAGCAGCCCCCGTGGAGGCGAGTATCAGTACTTC. Translating it yields CASSPRGGEYQYF.

This clonotype was observed at least ten times. V usage is TRBV5-1 and J usage is TRBJ2-7, with TRBD2 identical over 8 bases. This CDR3 spans 15 amino acids. Germline V gene data show CDR1 as SGHRS and CDR2 as YFSETQ. V gave up 0 bases and J gave up 0 bases; unmatched junction bases: 2. The CDR3 spells CASSLVAGGSYEQYF. CDR3 coding DNA: TGCGCCAGCAGCTTGGTGGCGGGAGGCTCCTACGAGCAGTACTTC. The complete variable domain, with remaining parts taken from reference TRBV5-1 and TRBJ2-7, reads KAGVTQTPRYLIKTRGQQVTLSCSPISGHRSVSWYQQTPGQGLQFLFEYFSETQRNKGNFPGRFSGRQFSNSRSEMNVSTLELGDSALYLCASSLVAGGSYEQYFGPGTRLTVT.

V and J are TRBV3-1 and TRBJ2-7, with D tentatively TRBD2 (6 bases). The CDR3 runs 16 residues. Germline CDR1 is LGHDT and CDR2 is YNNKEL (reference sequence). Trimming cost V 0 bases and J 2 bases, with 14 bases left between them. CDR3 protein: CASSQDGSGKTYEQYF. CDR3 nucleotide sequence: TGTGCCAGCAGCCAAGATGGTAGCGGAAAAACCTACGAGCAGTACTTC.

There are a few counts of this clonotype. This chain links TRBV5-4 with TRBJ2-7, with D possibly matching TRBD2 (6 bases). This CDR3 contains 15 residues. The germline CDR1 and CDR2 sequences are SGHNT and YYREEE (reference sequence). The V gene lost 6 bases and the J gene lost 2 bases, with 18 bases spanning the gap. CDR3 nucleotides: TGTGCCAGCAATGAGGAGGGAAAAGGGACCTACGAGCAGTACTTC. Translated, it gives CASNEEGKGTYEQYF.

V and J are TRBV2 and TRBJ2-4; 10 positions agree with TRBD2. CDR3 length: 16 residues. V gave up 6 bases and J gave up 3 bases; unmatched junction bases: 8. Germline V gives CDR1 SNHLY, CDR2 FYNNEI. The CDR3 DNA reads TGTGCCAGCAGGCCTGGGACTAGCGCGAACAAAAACATTCAGTACTTC. Protein sequence: CASRPGTSANKNIQYF.

This clonotype was detected only a few times. V is TRBV6-1 and J is TRBJ2-5, with 10 bases lining up with TRBD2. CDR1 and CDR2 (germline): MNHNS, SASEGT. This CDR3 contains 14 residues. V shed 6 bases and J 5 bases; nucleotides not matched to a gene: 6. The CDR3 protein is CASRPAAGGETQYF. CDR3 coding DNA: TGTGCCAGCAGACCCGCAGCGGGAGGGGAGACCCAGTACTTC.

This clonotype was picked up a small number of times. This chain uses TRBV28 with TRBJ2-1; D gene unclear. Trimming took 4 bases from V and 7 from J, leaving 8 bases between them. Germline V gene lookup returns CDR1 MDHEN and CDR2 SYDVKM. The CDR3 runs 12 residues. The CDR3 nucleotides are TGTGCCAGCAGTTCCCAGATTAATGAGCAGTTCTTC. It encodes CASSSQINEQFF.

This clonotype showed up just once. The chain combines TRBV12-3 or TRBV12-4 with TRBJ1-1, with D unclear. Trimming removed 3 bases at V and 4 bases at J, with 6 bases between. CDR3 length: 12 residues. DNA for the CDR3: TGTGCCAGCAGTTTTATCCTCACTGAAGCTTTCTTT. This codes for CASSFILTEAFF.

This clonotype came up a few times. The J gene is TRBJ2-3, the V gene TRBV27; D may be TRBD1 (6 bases). Germline V gene lookup returns CDR1 MNHEY and CDR2 SMNVEV (reference sequence). V lost 5 bases and J 0 bases, leaving 15 bases between the germline ends. This CDR3 is 16 amino acids long. CDR3 in amino acids: CASSPPPGASTDTQYF. CDR3 DNA sequence: TGTGCCAGCAGTCCCCCCCCAGGGGCCAGCACAGATACGCAGTATTTT.

Details on this clonotype: A junction boundary mismatches the germline segment, possibly from a read error. This sequence joins TRBV12-3 or TRBV12-4 and TRBJ2-3; tentatively, D is TRBD1 (6 bases). The CDR3 covers 16 residues. The CDR3 loop is CASSLDSGAHTATQYF. The CDR3 nucleotides are TGTGCCAGCAGTTTAGATTCAGGGGCCCACACAGCTACGCAGTATTTT.

The chain uses TRBV27 and TRBJ2-1; 8 bases match TRBD2. Per germline, CDR1 MNHEY and CDR2 SMNVEV (reference sequence). The CDR3 runs to 15 residues. J was trimmed by 4 bases and V by 2 bases; bases with no gene match: 4. CDR3 sequence (DNA): TGTGCCAGCAGTTTACTCGGGAGGGCATACAATGAGCAGTTCTTC. Translation: CASSLLGRAYNEQFF.

The V call is TRBV11-2, the J call TRBJ2-5; 9 bases fit TRBD1. The J segment lost 6 bases and the V segment lost 5 bases, leaving 13 bases of the junction unmatched. This CDR3 comprises 16 residues. Germline values: CDR1 SGHAT, CDR2 FQNNGV. The CDR3 DNA sequence: TGTGCCAGCAGCATGACCGGGACAGGGATTGGGCAGACCCAGTACTTC. Encoded protein: CASSMTGTGIGQTQYF.

The V gene is TRBV28, the J gene TRBJ2-5; perhaps TRBD2 as D (6 bases). The CDR3 is 14 residues long. The V and J ends lost 6 bases and 5 bases respectively, with 16 bases between them. Germline CDR1 and CDR2: MDHEN and SYDVKM. CDR3 region: CASRGLLGRETQYF. For the CDR3, the DNA is TGTGCCAGCAGGGGACTTCTTGGGCGGGAGACCCAGTACTTC.

V gene TRBV7-8 combines with J gene TRBJ2-7, with D perhaps matching TRBD2 (7 bases). CDR1 SGHVS and CDR2 FQNEAQ come from the germline V gene. V dropped 11 bases and J dropped 1 base, with 15 bases sitting between them. This CDR3 has 13 amino acids. This chain's CDR3 is CALQGGGSYEQYF. The CDR3 DNA reads as TGTGCCCTACAGGGAGGGGGTTCCTACGAGCAGTACTTC.

The chain uses TRBV3-1 and TRBJ2-2; the D gene is possibly TRBD2 (6 bases). Trimming left V 2 bases short and J 0 bases short, with 10 bases between. This CDR3 region has 16 residues. Germline V gene data show CDR1 as LGHDT and CDR2 as YNNKEL (reference sequence). The CDR3 loop reads CASSQRRGANTGELFF. The CDR3 nucleotides read TGTGCCAGCAGCCAAAGGAGGGGTGCGAACACCGGGGAGCTGTTTTTT.

This clonotype was seen more than once but under ten times. This chain joins TRBV6-6 and TRBJ2-3; 8 bases map to TRBD1. The CDR3 contains 15 residues. Germline V gives CDR1 MNHNY, CDR2 SVGAGI (reference sequence). The V gene end was trimmed by 0 bases and the J gene end by 3 bases; junction bases not matched to a gene: 2. Here the CDR3 reads CASSYSGTGTDTQYF. The CDR3 DNA sequence: TGTGCCAGCAGTTACTCCGGGACAGGAACAGATACGCAGTATTTT.